This is a list of T cell receptor beta chains from one sample in a study of blood T cell repertoires in COVID-19. The data were produced by immunoSEQ multiplex PCR, yet TCRdb's version contains in-frame clones alone and is incomplete. Of about 230,000 clones in the sample, 80% to 90% were seen once. The material sequenced was PBMCs or T cells enriched from blood (not recorded which). All receptors come from a woman between 45 and 65 years old in a cohort exposed to, infected with or recovered from COVID-19 (not recorded which). CDR3s include the opening cysteine and the closing phenylalanine or tryptophan. Each record gives: J gene, CDR3 length, V gene, CDR3 protein.

J: TRBJ1-4
length: 15
V: TRBV5-8
CDR3: CASSPGWDSGEKLFF

J: TRBJ2-5
length: 13
V: TRBV28
CDR3: CASSSTGTETQYF

J: TRBJ2-2
length: 16
V: TRBV6-5
CDR3: CASSYSDGGGAGELFF

J: TRBJ2-1
length: 15
V: TRBV4-2
CDR3: CASSQGGGSNNEQFF

J: TRBJ2-1
length: 15
V: TRBV9
CDR3: CASSPRGGTANEQFF

J: TRBJ2-7
length: 13
V: TRBV12-3/TRBV12-4
CDR3: CASRGGGAYEQYF

J: TRBJ2-1
length: 18
V: TRBV18
CDR3: CASSRRGGGAETYNEQFF

J: TRBJ2-2
length: 15
V: TRBV10-1
CDR3: CASSDGASTNRELFF

J: TRBJ2-7
length: 12
V: TRBV6-5
CDR3: CASSTGDYEQYF

J: TRBJ1-1
length: 13
V: TRBV7-9
CDR3: CASSLRGQPGAFF

J: TRBJ1-1
length: 15
V: TRBV7-9
CDR3: CASSLRAGKIAEAFF

J: TRBJ2-5
length: 16
V: TRBV4-3
CDR3: CASSQETSGGAETQYF

J: TRBJ2-7
length: 14
V: TRBV7-9
CDR3: CASSFGQVSYEQYF

J: TRBJ1-6
length: 13
V: TRBV7-9
CDR3: CARPQTVISPLHF

J: TRBJ2-5
length: 15
V: TRBV7-9
CDR3: CASSFPAGGPETQYF

J: TRBJ1-1
length: 13
V: TRBV6-5
CDR3: CASKTGLNTEAFF

J: TRBJ2-7
length: 13
V: TRBV28
CDR3: CASSLPGSYEQYF

J: TRBJ1-3
length: 11
V: TRBV10-3
CDR3: CAISQGNTIYF

J: TRBJ1-1
length: 15
V: TRBV6-6
CDR3: CASSYPDRRKGEAFF

J: TRBJ2-7
length: 16
V: TRBV5-1
CDR3: CASSLAQANPTYEQYF

J: TRBJ2-3
length: 14
V: TRBV7-3
CDR3: CASSQLAGTDTQYF

J: TRBJ1-2
length: 13
V: TRBV24-1
CDR3: CATSDQDRAGYTF

J: TRBJ1-5
length: 15
V: TRBV7-8
CDR3: CASSLAVPGDQPQHF

J: TRBJ2-3
length: 11
V: TRBV6-6
CDR3: CASSAKDTQYF

J: TRBJ2-5
length: 15
V: TRBV5-5
CDR3: CASSLYPGGRETQYF

J: TRBJ1-5
length: 14
V: TRBV30
CDR3: CAWSGTGYSQPQHF

J: TRBJ1-1
length: 13
V: TRBV19
CDR3: CASSPVSPTEAFF

J: TRBJ1-2
length: 11
V: TRBV24-1
CDR3: CAAGTGNGYTF

J: TRBJ2-1
length: 16
V: TRBV7-8
CDR3: CASSPSSGTSASEQFF